This TCR beta chain was identified in a study of T-cell memory formation after mild COVID-19. Study in general: Across donors, TCR clusters were largely donor specific. Study-level findings and limits: Those CD4+ clones that contracted were mainly in CM and EM (CD8+ ones in EMRA).

This clonotype came up a few times. Its antigen remains unidentified. CDR3 length: 13 residues. V gave up 5 bases and J gave up 2 bases, with 10 bases separating them. TCRdb ran MiXCR on the 5' RACE reads and lists one entry per CDR3 protein. The sample gives about 200,000 distinct CDR3 sequences, around 9.5% of which show up once; roughly 4% is in the top ten. The chain has TRBV12-3 or TRBV12-4 and TRBJ2-7, with D perhaps TRBD1 (5 bases). The sequenced sample consisted of PBMCs or a T cell subset sorted from them (not recorded which). The origin of this receptor is a man aged 18 to 29 who had mild COVID-19 (a few samples of this study predate the infection). Cell type and time point are not known. DNA for the CDR3: TGTGCCAGCAGTAGAGGCAGGGCCTACGAGCAGTACGTC. Amino acid sequence: CASSRGRAYEQYV.